This section outlines one T cell receptor (beta chain) sequence together with its context. Antigen specificity is unknown. The ends lost 5 bases at V and 8 bases at J; junction bases unmatched: 4. CDR3 length: 12 amino acids. Germline V gene data show CDR1 as LNHDA and CDR2 as SQIVND (reference sequence). Primers for the PCR totalled 60 Vbeta and 13 Jbeta. The protocol was immunoSEQ multiplex PCR, while the TCRdb copy is restricted to in-frame clones and leaves out a portion. The sample table includes tens of thousands of clones. This entry belongs to a study of cytomegalovirus exposure and HLA in healthy donors. Whole-study results and caveats: Researchers reported that a few CMV-associated chains were confirmed in vitro as CMV antigen-specific. Approximately 17,000 TCR beta sequences were associated with HLA alleles at 0.05 false discovery rate in a later analysis.

The chain employs TRBV19 and TRBJ1-1; TRBD1 matches at 8 bases. The receptor was derived from a man younger than 45 in good health and CMV-seronegative. Material: PBMCs. The CDR3 region is CASSEWTGEAFF. The CDR3 DNA is TGTGCCAGTAGTGAATGGACAGGGGAAGCTTTCTTT.